This entry lists 8 T cell receptor beta chains sequenced from one sample in a study of vaccination effects on CD4 cells after COVID-19. Within the ViraFEST assay, antigen-specific CD4+ T cells underwent expansion with viral peptide pools prior to sequencing. Cells that had been cultured for roughly ten days were the source of isolated CD4+ T cells. BNT162b2 vaccine or mRNA-1273 vaccine was given to participants in two doses. Assay: immunoSEQ multiplex PCR; the TCRdb copy retains only in-frame clones and omits some. Of about 14,000 clones in the sample, around 72% were seen once. What these receptors recognize is not known. This sample comprised CD4+ T cells from PBMCs cultured with SARS-CoV-2 spike peptides, obtained after COVID-19 vaccination. These TCRs come from a human donor who received a COVID-19 vaccine.

The CDR3 protein is CASSLAFGDGYTF. DNA for the CDR3: TGTGCCAGCAGCTTAGCGTTCGGGGACGGCTACACCTTC. This chain uses TRBV7-2 with TRBJ1-2, with D perhaps TRBD1 (5 bases). Looked up from germline, CDR1 is SGHTA and CDR2 is FQGNSA. CDR3 length: 13 amino acids. Deletions cut 0 bases from V and 8 bases from J, with 10 bases between.

The gene calls are TRBV9 and TRBJ2-3, with TRBD2 identical over 9 bases. V lost 2 bases, J lost 2 bases, and 9 bases stayed unmatched. Germline lookup yields CDR1 SGDLS and CDR2 YYNGEE. CDR3 length: 17 residues. The CDR3 region is CASSVSGGLRNTDTQYF. The CDR3 region has the DNA TGTGCCAGCAGCGTTAGCGGGGGCCTTCGTAACACAGATACGCAGTATTTT.

The V and J genes are TRBV7-9 and TRBJ1-4; no firm D call. Germline values: CDR1 SEHNR, CDR2 FQNEAQ (reference sequence). Trimming took 4 bases from V and 1 from J, leaving 16 bases between them. CDR3 length equals 17 residues. CDR3 sequence reads: CASSWAAPGQTNEKLFF. The CDR3 DNA is TGTGCCAGCAGCTGGGCAGCTCCGGGTCAAACTAATGAAAAACTGTTTTTT.

This clone came up a few times. The rearrangement joins TRBV2 to TRBJ2-6, with 7 bases lining up with TRBD1. The trim removed 5 bases at V and 2 bases at J, leaving 3 bases unmatched. The germline V gene has CDR1 SNHLY and CDR2 FYNNEI. The CDR3 extends over 15 amino acids. The chain's CDR3 is CASSLTGAGANVLTF. The CDR3 DNA sequence: TGTGCCAGCAGTCTTACAGGGGCTGGGGCCAACGTCCTGACTTTC.

The rearrangement links TRBV27 to TRBJ2-7, with D maybe TRBD2 (5 bases). Trimming stripped 6 bases from V and 4 bases from J, with 13 bases between. The germline V gene has CDR1 MNHEY and CDR2 SMNVEV (reference sequence). The CDR3 consists of 13 residues. CDR3 nucleotides: TGTGCCAGCAGAGGCGCCGCGGGTTACGAGCAGTACTTC. This codes for CASRGAAGYEQYF.

The J gene is TRBJ2-7, the V gene TRBV5-4, with a tentative D call TRBD1 (6 bases). Trimming shortened V by 2 bases and J by 0 bases, and 9 bases separated the two germline ends. This CDR3 is 14 amino acids long. Per the germline V gene, CDR1 is SGHNT and CDR2 is YYREEE (reference sequence). The CDR3 DNA sequence: TGTGCCAGCAGCTTTCAGGGGTTCTCCTACGAGCAGTACTTC. It translates to CASSFQGFSYEQYF.

This chain links TRBV29-1 with TRBJ2-3; D unresolved. Trimming pared 7 bases from V and 0 bases from J, leaving 11 bases between. Germline CDR1 reads SQVTM; CDR2 reads ANQGSEA. CDR3 length equals 13 residues. The CDR3 reads CSGGSASTDTQYF. CDR3 sequence (DNA): TGCAGCGGGGGTTCAGCGAGCACAGATACGCAGTATTTT.

A few counts support this clone. The chain has TRBV5-6 and TRBJ1-2, with no clear D. Germline loops: CDR1 SGHDT, CDR2 YYEEEE. The CDR3 has 12 amino acids. V was cut by 1 base and J by 7 bases, with 8 bases left in between. The CDR3 DNA reads as TGTGCCAGCAGCTTGCCGACGGCTGGCTACACCTTC. It specifies CASSLPTAGYTF.